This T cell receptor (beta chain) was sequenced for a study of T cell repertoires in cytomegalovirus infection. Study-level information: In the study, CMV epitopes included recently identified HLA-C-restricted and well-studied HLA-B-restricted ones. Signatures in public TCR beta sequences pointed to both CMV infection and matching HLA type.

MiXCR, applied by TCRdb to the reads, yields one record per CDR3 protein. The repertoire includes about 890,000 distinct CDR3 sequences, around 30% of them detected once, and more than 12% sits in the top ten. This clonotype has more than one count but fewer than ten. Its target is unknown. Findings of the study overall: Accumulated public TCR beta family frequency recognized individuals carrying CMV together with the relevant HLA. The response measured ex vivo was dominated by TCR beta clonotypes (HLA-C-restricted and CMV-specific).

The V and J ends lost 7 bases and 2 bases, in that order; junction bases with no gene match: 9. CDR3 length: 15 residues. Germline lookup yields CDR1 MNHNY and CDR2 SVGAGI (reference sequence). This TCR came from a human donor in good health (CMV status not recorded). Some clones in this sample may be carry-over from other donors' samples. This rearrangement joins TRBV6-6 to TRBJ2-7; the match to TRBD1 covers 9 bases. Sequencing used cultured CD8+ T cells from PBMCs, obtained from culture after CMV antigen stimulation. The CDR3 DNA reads TGTGCCAGCAATCACAGGGGGCGCTTCACCTACGAGCAGTACTTC. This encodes CASNHRGRFTYEQYF.